The 6 T cell receptor beta chains below all came from one sample that was sequenced in a study of blood T cell repertoires in COVID-19. Produced via immunoSEQ multiplex PCR; TCRdb's table is partial and in-frame only. The profile covers over 50,000 clones, with around 87% appearing a single time and less than 8% taken by the ten largest. The sequenced sample was peripheral blood. Receptor source: a man aged 60-69 years with acute or convalescent COVID-19.

V is TRBV6-6 and J is TRBJ1-1, with 7 bases matching TRBD1. CDR1 is MNHNY, CDR2 SVGAGI, per germline (reference sequence). V shed 7 bases and J 10 bases; nucleotides not matched to a gene: 6. The CDR3 loop spans 11 amino acids. The CDR3 protein is CASNNAGGAFF. As DNA, the CDR3 is TGTGCCAGCAACAACGCAGGGGGAGCTTTCTTT.

The V call is TRBV9, the J call TRBJ2-7; D is unresolved. CDR1 and CDR2 (germline): SGDLS, YYNGEE. The CDR3 extends over 14 amino acids. Trimming took 0 bases from V and 1 from J, leaving 8 bases between them. CDR3 nucleotides: TGTGCCAGCAGCGTAGCCCCACTATCCTACGAGCAGTACTTC. Translating gives CASSVAPLSYEQYF.

The chain carries TRBV7-2 and TRBJ2-7; 10 nucleotides agree with TRBD2. Germline loops: CDR1 SGHTA, CDR2 FQGNSA. J gave up 0 bases and V 1 base, and 0 bases lay outside the gene matches. The CDR3 sequence is 15 residues long. In DNA, the CDR3 is TGTGCCAGCAGCTTAGTAGCGGGGGGCTCCTACGAGCAGTACTTC. Its protein is CASSLVAGGSYEQYF.

This sequence joins TRBV9 and TRBJ2-3, with 7 bases matching TRBD2. V shed 0 bases and J 0 bases; nucleotides not matched to a gene: 7. The CDR3 extends over 17 amino acids. Germline CDR1 is SGDLS and CDR2 is YYNGEE. CDR3 amino acids: CASSVGLAGDSTDTQYF. CDR3 sequence (DNA): TGTGCCAGCAGCGTAGGTTTGGCGGGGGATAGCACAGATACGCAGTATTTT.

The CDR3 is CASRRGRNTEAFF. The CDR3 DNA follows: TGTGCCAGTAGGAGGGGGCGCAACACTGAAGCTTTCTTT. The V call is TRBV19, the J call TRBJ1-1, with 7 nucleotides matching TRBD1. Germline V lookup: CDR1 LNHDA, CDR2 SQIVND (reference sequence). The V segment lost 6 bases and the J segment 2 bases; nucleotides outside the gene matches: 3. The CDR3 has 13 amino acids. Together with reference TRBV19 and TRBJ1-1, the CDR3 gives the full variable domain: DGGITQSPKYLFRKEGQNVTLSCEQNLNHDAMYWYRQDPGQGLRLIYYSQIVNDFQKGDIAEGYSVSREKKESFPLTVTSAQKNPTAFYLCASRRGRNTEAFFGQGTRLTVV.

The rearrangement uses TRBV4-3 and TRBJ1-6; a weak D match, TRBD1 (5 bases). This CDR3 comprises 15 residues. The germline V gene has CDR1 LGHNA and CDR2 YSLEER. The V end was cut by 0 bases, the J end by 10 bases, with 13 bases between. CDR3 protein: CASSQDPSSGSPLHF. CDR3 DNA: TGCGCCAGCAGCCAAGATCCCAGCTCAGGGTCACCCCTCCACTTT.